A selection of T cell receptor beta chains follows, all from one sample in a study of molecular identifiers for immune sequencing clone quantification. Via MiXCR, TCRdb re-called the PCR reads, giving one row per CDR3 protein. The data hold some 94,000 distinct CDR3 sequences, with 20% to 25% observed a single time. The specimen was naive CD8+ T cells from blood, with Jurkat cell RNA spiked in. Receptor source: a human donor in good health. Some libraries in this study had Jurkat cell RNA spiked in. The CDR3 runs from the conserved cysteine through the conserved F or W. D genes are given only for firm matches. The listing skips clone size in some rows; elsewhere it reads once, few, many or a size class.

j_call	d_call	v_call	clone_size	cdr3_aa	cdr3_nt
TRBJ1-6	TRBD1	TRBV20-1	-	CSARDFGTGINSPLHF	TGCAGTGCTAGAGATTTCGGGACAGGGATTAATTCACCCCTCCACTTT
TRBJ2-7	-	TRBV9	once	CASGVAAAPVHEQYF	TGTGCCAGCGGCGTAGCTGCCGCCCCGGTCCACGAGCAGTACTTC
TRBJ2-7	-	TRBV13	medium-sized	CASSLGPEQYF	TGTGCCAGCAGCTTAGGACCGGAGCAGTACTTC
TRBJ2-3	TRBD2	TRBV13	-	CASSLLTSGFTDTQYF	TGTGCCAGCAGCTTACTTACTAGCGGATTCACAGATACGCAGTATTTT
TRBJ2-1	-	TRBV7-2	many	CASSLDWTWRVNEQFF	TGTGCCAGCAGCTTAGACTGGACTTGGAGGGTCAATGAGCAGTTCTTC
TRBJ2-7	-	TRBV10-2	-	CASSESRVSTEQYF	TGCGCCAGCAGTGAATCAAGGGTTTCTACCGAGCAGTACTTC
TRBJ2-5	-	TRBV7-9	-	CADTGPQETQYF	TGTGCCGACACAGGCCCGCAAGAGACCCAGTACTTC
TRBJ1-5	-	TRBV27	many	CASSSGPPRGNQPQHF	TGTGCCAGCAGTTCAGGACCACCTCGGGGCAATCAGCCCCAGCATTTT
TRBJ1-2	-	TRBV29-1	many	CSVGRQDFHGYTF	TGCAGCGTTGGAAGACAGGATTTTCATGGCTACACCTTC
TRBJ2-3	-	TRBV3-1	few	CASSQDYQLPPDTQYF	TGTGCCAGCAGCCAAGATTACCAGCTACCCCCAGATACGCAGTATTTT
TRBJ2-1	-	TRBV5-4	few	CASSSPPSREQFF	TGTGCCAGCAGCTCGCCCCCTTCGCGAGAGCAGTTCTTC
TRBJ2-7	-	TRBV27	-	CASSLQGPGGPYEQYF	TGTGCCAGCAGTTTACAAGGGCCCGGGGGGCCTTACGAGCAGTACTTC
TRBJ2-3	-	TRBV4-1	few	CASSLGQPGTDTQYF	TGCGCCAGCAGCCTTGGACAGCCAGGCACAGATACGCAGTATTTT
TRBJ2-2	-	TRBV30	-	CGWSYGGELFF	TGTGGCTGGAGTTACGGGGGCGAGCTGTTTTTT
TRBJ2-1	TRBD2	TRBV24-1	many	CATSDPASGSNEQFF	TGTGCCACCAGTGACCCTGCTAGCGGGAGCAATGAGCAGTTCTTC
TRBJ1-1	-	TRBV5-1	many	CASSLGVGMNTEAFF	TGCGCCAGCAGTCTAGGGGTCGGGATGAACACTGAAGCTTTCTTT
TRBJ1-1	-	TRBV27	few	CASSLIPNTEAFF	TGTGCCAGCAGTTTAATCCCGAACACTGAAGCTTTCTTT
TRBJ1-1	-	TRBV4-1	many	CASSQVPPGGRALNTEAFF	TGCGCCAGCAGCCAGGTCCCTCCGGGGGGCAGGGCTTTGAACACTGAAGCTTTCTTT
TRBJ2-7	-	TRBV29-1	many	CSVEKAGQPSYEQYF	TGCAGCGTGGAAAAAGCAGGCCAACCCTCCTACGAGCAGTACTTC
TRBJ2-2	TRBD1	TRBV30	-	CAWRGTGNTGELFF	TGTGCCTGGAGAGGGACAGGGAACACCGGGGAGCTGTTTTTT
TRBJ2-7	TRBD1	TRBV4-3	-	CASSRASGGRPYEQYF	TGCGCCAGCAGCCGGGCCTCAGGGGGTCGCCCCTACGAGCAGTACTTC
TRBJ2-1	-	TRBV29-1	-	CSVAVPDRYNEQFF	TGCAGCGTTGCCGTCCCCGACAGGTACAATGAGCAGTTCTTC
TRBJ2-2	TRBD1	TRBV12-3/TRBV12-4	-	CASSSLQGYTGELFF	TGTGCCAGCAGTTCTCTACAGGGGTACACCGGGGAGCTGTTTTTT
TRBJ2-3	TRBD2	TRBV7-2	-	CASSEGPGLAGGPSTDTQYF	TGTGCCAGCAGCGAAGGGCCGGGACTAGCGGGGGGCCCCAGCACAGATACGCAGTATTTT
TRBJ1-2	-	TRBV29-1	many	CSVATVYGYTF	TGCAGCGTTGCGACAGTCTATGGCTACACCTTC